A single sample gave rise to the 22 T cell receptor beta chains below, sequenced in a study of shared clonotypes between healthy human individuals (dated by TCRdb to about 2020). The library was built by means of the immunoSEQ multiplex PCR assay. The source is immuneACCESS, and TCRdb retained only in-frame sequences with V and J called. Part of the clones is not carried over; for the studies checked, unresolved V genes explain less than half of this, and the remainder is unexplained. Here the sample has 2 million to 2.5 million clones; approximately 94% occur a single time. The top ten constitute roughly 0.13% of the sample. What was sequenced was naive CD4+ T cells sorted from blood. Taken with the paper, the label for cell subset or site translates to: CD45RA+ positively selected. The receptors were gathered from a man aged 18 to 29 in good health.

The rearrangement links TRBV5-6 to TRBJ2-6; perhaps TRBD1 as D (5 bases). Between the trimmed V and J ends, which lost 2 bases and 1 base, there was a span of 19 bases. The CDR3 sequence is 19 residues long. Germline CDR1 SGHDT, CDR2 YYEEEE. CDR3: CASSFFRPGFLSGANVLTF. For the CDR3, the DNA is TGTGCCAGCAGCTTCTTTAGGCCAGGGTTTTTGTCTGGGGCCAACGTCCTGACTTTC.

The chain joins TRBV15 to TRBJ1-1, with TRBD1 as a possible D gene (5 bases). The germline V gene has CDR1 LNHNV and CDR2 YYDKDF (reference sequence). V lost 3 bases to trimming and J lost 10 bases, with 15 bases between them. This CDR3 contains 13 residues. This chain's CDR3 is CATSRHQGLTAFF. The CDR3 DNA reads TGTGCCACCAGCAGGCACCAGGGACTGACAGCTTTCTTT.

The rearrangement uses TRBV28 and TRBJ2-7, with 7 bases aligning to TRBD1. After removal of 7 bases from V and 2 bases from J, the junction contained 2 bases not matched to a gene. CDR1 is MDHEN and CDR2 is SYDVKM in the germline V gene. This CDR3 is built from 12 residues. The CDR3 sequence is CASTGTAYEQYF. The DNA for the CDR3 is TGTGCCAGCACGGGGACAGCCTACGAGCAGTACTTC.

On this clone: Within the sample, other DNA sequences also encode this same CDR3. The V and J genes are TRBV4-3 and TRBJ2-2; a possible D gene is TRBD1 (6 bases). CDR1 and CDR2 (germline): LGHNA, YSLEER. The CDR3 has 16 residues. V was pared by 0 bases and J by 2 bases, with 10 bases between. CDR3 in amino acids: CASSQESGANTGELFF. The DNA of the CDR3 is TGCGCCAGCAGCCAAGAATCAGGGGCTAACACCGGGGAGCTGTTTTTT.

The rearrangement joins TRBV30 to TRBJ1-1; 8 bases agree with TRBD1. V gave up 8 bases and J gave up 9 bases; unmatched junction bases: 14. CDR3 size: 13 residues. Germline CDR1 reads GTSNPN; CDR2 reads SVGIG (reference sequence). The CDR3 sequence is CATRDRGSDKAFF. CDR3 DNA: TGTGCCACCCGTGACAGGGGATCCGATAAAGCTTTCTTT.

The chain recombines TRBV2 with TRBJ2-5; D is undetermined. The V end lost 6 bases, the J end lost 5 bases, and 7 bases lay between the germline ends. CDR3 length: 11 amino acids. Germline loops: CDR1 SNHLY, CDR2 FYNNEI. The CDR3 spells CASRYTETQYF. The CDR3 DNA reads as TGTGCCAGCAGGTACACGGAGACCCAGTACTTC.

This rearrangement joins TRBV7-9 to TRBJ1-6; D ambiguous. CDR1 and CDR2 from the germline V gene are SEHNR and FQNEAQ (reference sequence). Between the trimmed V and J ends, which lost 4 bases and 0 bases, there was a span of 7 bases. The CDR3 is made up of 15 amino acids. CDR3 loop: CASSSRSSYNSPLHF. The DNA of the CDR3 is TGTGCCAGCAGCTCACGGAGCTCCTATAATTCACCCCTCCACTTT.

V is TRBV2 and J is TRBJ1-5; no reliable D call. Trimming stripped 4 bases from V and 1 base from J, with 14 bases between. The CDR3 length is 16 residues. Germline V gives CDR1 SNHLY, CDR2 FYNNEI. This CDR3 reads CASSAAEGMSNQPQHF. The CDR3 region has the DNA TGTGCCAGCAGTGCCGCTGAGGGTATGAGCAATCAGCCCCAGCATTTT. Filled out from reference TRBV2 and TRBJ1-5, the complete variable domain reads EPEVTQTPSHQVTQMGQEVILRCVPISNHLYFYWYRQILGQKVEFLVSFYNNEISEKSEIFDDQFSVERPDGSNFTLKIRSTKLEDSAMYFCASSAAEGMSNQPQHFGDGTRLSIL.

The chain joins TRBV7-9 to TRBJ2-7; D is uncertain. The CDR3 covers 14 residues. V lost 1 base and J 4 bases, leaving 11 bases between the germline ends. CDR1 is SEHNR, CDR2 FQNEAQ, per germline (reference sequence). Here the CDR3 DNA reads TGTGCCAGCAGCTTAGATGGACCCTATTACGAGCAGTACTTC. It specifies CASSLDGPYYEQYF.

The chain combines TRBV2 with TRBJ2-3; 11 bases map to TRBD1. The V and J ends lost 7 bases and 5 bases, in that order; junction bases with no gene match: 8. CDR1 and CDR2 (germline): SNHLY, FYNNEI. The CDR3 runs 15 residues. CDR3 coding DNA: TGTGCCAGCATGCGGACAGGGGGCGCGGGAGATACGCAGTATTTT. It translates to CASMRTGGAGDTQYF.

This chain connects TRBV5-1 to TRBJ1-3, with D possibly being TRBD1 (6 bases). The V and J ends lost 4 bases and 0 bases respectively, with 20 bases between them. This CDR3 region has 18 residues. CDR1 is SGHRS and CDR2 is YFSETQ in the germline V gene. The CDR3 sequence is CASSPGQSSFNSGNTIYF. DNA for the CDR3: TGCGCCAGCAGCCCCGGACAGAGTAGTTTCAACTCTGGAAACACCATATATTTT.

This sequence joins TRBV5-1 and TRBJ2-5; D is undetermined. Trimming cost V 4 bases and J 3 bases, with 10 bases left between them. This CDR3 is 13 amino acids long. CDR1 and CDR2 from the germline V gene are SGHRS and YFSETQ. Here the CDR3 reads CASSNRAEETQYF. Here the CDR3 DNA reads TGCGCCAGCAGCAACCGGGCCGAAGAGACCCAGTACTTC.

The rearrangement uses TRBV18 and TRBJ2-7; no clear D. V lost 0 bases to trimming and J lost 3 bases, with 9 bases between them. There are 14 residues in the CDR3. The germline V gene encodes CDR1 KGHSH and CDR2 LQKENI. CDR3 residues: CASSPPSTGYEQYF. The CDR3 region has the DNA TGTGCCAGCTCACCACCATCCACCGGCTACGAGCAGTACTTC.

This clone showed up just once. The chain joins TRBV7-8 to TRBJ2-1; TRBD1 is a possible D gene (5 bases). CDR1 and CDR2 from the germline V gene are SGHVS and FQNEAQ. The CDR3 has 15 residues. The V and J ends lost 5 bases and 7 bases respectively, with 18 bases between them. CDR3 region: CASSLIGHSLNEQFF. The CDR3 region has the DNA TGTGCCAGCAGCCTAATCGGACACAGCTTGAATGAGCAGTTCTTC.

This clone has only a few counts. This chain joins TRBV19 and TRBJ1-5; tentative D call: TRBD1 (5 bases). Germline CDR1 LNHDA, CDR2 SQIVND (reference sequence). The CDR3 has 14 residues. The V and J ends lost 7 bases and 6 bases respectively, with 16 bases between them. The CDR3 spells CASIGRATGQPQHF. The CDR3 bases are TGTGCCAGTATTGGCAGGGCTACGGGTCAGCCCCAGCATTTT.

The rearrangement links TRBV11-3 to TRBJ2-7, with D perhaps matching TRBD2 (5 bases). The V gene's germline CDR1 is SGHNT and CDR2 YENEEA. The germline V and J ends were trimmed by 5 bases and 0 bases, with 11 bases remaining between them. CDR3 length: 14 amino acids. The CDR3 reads CASSTDSSSYEQYF. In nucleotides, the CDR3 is TGTGCCAGCAGCACGGACTCGAGCTCCTACGAGCAGTACTTC.

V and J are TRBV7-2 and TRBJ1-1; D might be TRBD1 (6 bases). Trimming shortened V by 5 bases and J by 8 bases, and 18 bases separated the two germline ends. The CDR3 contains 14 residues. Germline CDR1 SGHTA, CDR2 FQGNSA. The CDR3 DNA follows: TGTGCCAGCAGCCCATACAGGGACGCGGGGGAAGCTTTCTTT. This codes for CASSPYRDAGEAFF. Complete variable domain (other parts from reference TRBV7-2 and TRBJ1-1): GAGVSQSPSNKVTEKGKDVELRCDPISGHTALYWYRQSLGQGLEFLIYFQGNSAPDKSGLPSDRFSAERTGGSVSTLTIQRTQQEDSAVYLCASSPYRDAGEAFFGQGTRLTVV.

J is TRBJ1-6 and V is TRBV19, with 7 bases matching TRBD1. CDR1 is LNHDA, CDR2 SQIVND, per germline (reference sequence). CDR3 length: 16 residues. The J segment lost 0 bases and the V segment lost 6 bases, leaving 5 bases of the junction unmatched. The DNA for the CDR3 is TGTGCCAGTAGAACGACAGGGTACTCCTATAATTCACCCCTCCACTTT. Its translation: CASRTTGYSYNSPLHF.

CDR3 coding DNA: TGTGCCAGTGGGACTCTTAACACCGGGGAGCTGTTTTTT. It translates to CASGTLNTGELFF. The V gene is TRBV19, the J gene TRBJ2-2; perhaps TRBD2 as D (6 bases). Germline V gene data show CDR1 as LNHDA and CDR2 as SQIVND (reference sequence). The V end was cut by 8 bases, the J end by 2 bases, with 9 bases between. This CDR3 has 13 amino acids.

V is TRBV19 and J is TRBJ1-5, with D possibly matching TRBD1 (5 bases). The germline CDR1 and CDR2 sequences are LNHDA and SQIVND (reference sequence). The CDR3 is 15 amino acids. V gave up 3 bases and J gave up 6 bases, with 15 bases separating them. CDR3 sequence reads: CASSMVGGGRQPQHF. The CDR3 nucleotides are TGTGCCAGTAGTATGGTCGGGGGAGGCCGTCAGCCCCAGCATTTT.

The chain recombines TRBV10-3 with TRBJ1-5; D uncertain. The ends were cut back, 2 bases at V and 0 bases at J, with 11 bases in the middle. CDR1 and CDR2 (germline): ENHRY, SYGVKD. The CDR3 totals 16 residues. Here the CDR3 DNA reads TGTGCCATCAGTGAGCGTGTGACGGATAGCAATCAGCCCCAGCATTTT. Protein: CAISERVTDSNQPQHF.

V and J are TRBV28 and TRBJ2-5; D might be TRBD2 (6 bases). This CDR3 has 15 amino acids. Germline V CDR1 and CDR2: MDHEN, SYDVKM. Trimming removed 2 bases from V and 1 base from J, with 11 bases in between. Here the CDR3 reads CASSLRGLFQETQYF. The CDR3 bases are TGTGCCAGCAGTTTACGCGGACTATTCCAAGAGACCCAGTACTTC.